The 7 T cell receptor beta chains presented below share a single source sample, sequenced in a study of T cell changes during pregnancy in multiple sclerosis. Produced via immunoSEQ multiplex PCR; TCRdb's table is partial and in-frame only. The data contain nearly 40,000 clones, around 91% of them singletons. The sequencing here drew on CD4+ T cells from peripheral blood mononuclear cells, taken before pregnancy. The receptors were sampled from a female donor with multiple sclerosis, enrolled in a pregnancy study.

This clone was picked up one time. The gene calls are TRBV11-2 and TRBJ2-7; D remains unclear. Looked up from germline, CDR1 is SGHAT and CDR2 is FQNNGV. CDR3 length equals 13 residues. V was shortened by 5 bases and J by 13 bases, with 21 bases between the two germline ends. CDR3 sequence reads: CASSITNLDPSYF. For the CDR3, the DNA is TGTGCCAGCAGCATAACGAACCTAGATCCAAGCTACTTC.

This clone was recorded once. The rearrangement links TRBV18 to TRBJ2-3; no firm D call. CDR3 size: 14 residues. V lost 1 base, J lost 0 bases, and 5 bases lay in between. Germline V gene sequence: CDR1 KGHSH, CDR2 LQKENI. The CDR3 sequence: CASSPLGSTDTQYF. In nucleotides, the CDR3 is TGTGCCAGCTCACCACTCGGGAGCACAGATACGCAGTATTTT.

The genes are TRBV18 and TRBJ2-1; 7 nucleotides match TRBD1. After removal of 3 bases from V and 8 bases from J, the junction contained 7 bases not matched to a gene. This CDR3 has 14 amino acids. Germline values: CDR1 KGHSH, CDR2 LQKENI. The CDR3 bases are TGTGCCAGCTCACCCCTCTGGGACAGCCATGAGCAGTTCTTC. The encoded protein is CASSPLWDSHEQFF.

This chain links TRBV5-1 with TRBJ2-5; the match to TRBD2 covers 9 bases. CDR1 and CDR2 (germline): SGHRS, YFSETQ. The V gene end was trimmed by 0 bases and the J gene end by 1 base; junction bases not matched to a gene: 7. This CDR3 comprises 17 residues. The CDR3 sequence: CASSLGLAVILQETQYF. DNA of the CDR3: TGCGCCAGCAGCTTGGGACTAGCGGTAATACTCCAAGAGACCCAGTACTTC.

The genes are TRBV2 and TRBJ2-3; TRBD2 is a possible D gene (6 bases). CDR1 and CDR2 from the germline V gene are SNHLY and FYNNEI. The CDR3 length is 14 residues. The V end lost 6 bases, the J end lost 2 bases, and 12 bases lay between the germline ends. The DNA of the CDR3 is TGTGCCAGCAGGCGGGAAGGGTACACAGATACGCAGTATTTT. Its protein is CASRREGYTDTQYF.

V gene TRBV25-1 combines with J gene TRBJ2-7, with 11 nucleotides matching TRBD2. J was trimmed by 6 bases and V by 4 bases; bases with no gene match: 8. This CDR3 spans 15 amino acids. In germline, CDR1 is MGHDK, CDR2 SYGVNS. CDR3 residues: CASSVAGGMESEQYF. CDR3 bases: TGTGCCAGCAGTGTAGCGGGAGGGATGGAAAGCGAGCAGTACTTC.

The V gene is TRBV18, the J gene TRBJ1-5; 10 positions match TRBD1. V lost 4 bases to trimming and J lost 3 bases; unmatched junction nucleotides: 3. This CDR3 has 15 amino acids. In germline, CDR1 is KGHSH, CDR2 LQKENI. In DNA, the CDR3 is TGTGCCAGCTCACGCGGACAGGGGGACAATCAGCCCCAGCATTTT. Translation gives CASSRGQGDNQPQHF.